This TCR beta chain was retrieved from a study of T-cell memory formation after mild COVID-19. Study summary: The two donors had largely donor-specific TCR clusters.

Amplification by 5'RACE using constant-segment primers produced TCR alpha and TCR beta cDNA libraries that carried sample barcodes and UMIs. TCRdb redid the calling of the 5' RACE reads with MiXCR, one entry per CDR3 protein. Among fewer than 550,000 distinct CDR3 sequences listed, about 20% were seen once. General study findings and limits: Contracting clones from day 15 to 85 had balanced CD4/CD8; later expanders favoured CD4+.

The V and J ends lost 6 bases and 5 bases respectively, with 17 bases between them. In germline, CDR1 is SGHRS, CDR2 YFSETQ. The CDR3 loop spans 14 amino acids. This clonotype came up a few times. Its antigen is undetermined. The V gene is TRBV5-1, the J gene TRBJ1-2; D is perhaps TRBD1 (6 bases). Sequencing used PBMCs or a T cell subset sorted from them (not recorded which). The TCR was taken from an adult woman who had mild COVID-19 (a few samples of this study predate the infection). Cell type and time point are not known. CDR3 sequence reads: CASKIIPGEYGYTF. In DNA, the CDR3 is TGCGCCAGCAAGATCATCCCAGGGGAATATGGCTACACCTTC.